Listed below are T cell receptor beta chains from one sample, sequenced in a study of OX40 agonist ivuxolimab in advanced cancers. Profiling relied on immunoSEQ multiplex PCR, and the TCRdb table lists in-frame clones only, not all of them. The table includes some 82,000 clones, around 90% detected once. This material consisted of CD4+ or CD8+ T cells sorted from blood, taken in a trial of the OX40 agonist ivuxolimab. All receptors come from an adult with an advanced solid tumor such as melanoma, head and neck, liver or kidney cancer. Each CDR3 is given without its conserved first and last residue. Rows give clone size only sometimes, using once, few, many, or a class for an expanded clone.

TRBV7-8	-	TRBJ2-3	ASSLSARRTSGRAGSTDTQY
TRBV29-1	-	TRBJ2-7	SVTPGQILYEQY
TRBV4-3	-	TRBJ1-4	ASSRDRGREKLF
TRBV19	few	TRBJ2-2	ASTPLAVNTGELF
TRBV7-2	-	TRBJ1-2	ASSLTGGGYGYT
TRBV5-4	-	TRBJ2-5	ASSLVGDQETQY
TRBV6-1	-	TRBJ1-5	ASSEWTSSNQPQH
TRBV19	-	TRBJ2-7	ASSSRGSTYEQY
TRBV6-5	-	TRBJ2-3	ASSNTDTQY
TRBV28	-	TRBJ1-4	ASRIGRRNEKLF
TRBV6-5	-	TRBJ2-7	ASSYSASGQY
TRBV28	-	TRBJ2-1	ASSPTSGSRSYNEQF
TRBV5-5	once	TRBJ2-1	ASSLVWTSGSNEQF
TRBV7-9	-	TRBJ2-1	ASSPRESLGYNEQF
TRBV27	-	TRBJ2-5	ASSSRLTGHQETQY
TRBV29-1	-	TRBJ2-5	SVDSGAETQY
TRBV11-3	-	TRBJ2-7	ASSLGGREQY
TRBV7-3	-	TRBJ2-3	ASSLLQNTQY
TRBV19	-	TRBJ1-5	ASSMIRIGTSNQPQH
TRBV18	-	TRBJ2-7	ASSAGTGVLEQY
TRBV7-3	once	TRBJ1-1	ASSLLWNTEAF
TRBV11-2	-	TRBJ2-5	ASSLGLAGVETQY
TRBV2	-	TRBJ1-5	ASSDERNQPQH
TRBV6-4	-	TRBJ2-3	ASSPIAGVADTQY
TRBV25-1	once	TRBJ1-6	ASSETAVGDNSPLH
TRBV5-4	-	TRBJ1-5	ASSFTGEGNQPQH
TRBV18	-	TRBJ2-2	ASSPATQGRTGELF
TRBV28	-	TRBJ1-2	ASSPTSQLLYGYT
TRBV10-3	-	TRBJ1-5	AISDGGYQPQH
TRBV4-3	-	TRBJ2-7	ASSLARRQSIYEQY
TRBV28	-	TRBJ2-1	ASSLPRTLGNNEQF
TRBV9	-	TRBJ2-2	ASSPTSGSISGELF
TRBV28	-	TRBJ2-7	ASSRSTGNEQY
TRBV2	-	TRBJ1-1	ASSDTGVNTEAF
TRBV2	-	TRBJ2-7	ASSGYLGFDEQY
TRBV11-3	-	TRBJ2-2	ASTQPPGTGELF
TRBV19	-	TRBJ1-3	ASMDGSLGNTIY
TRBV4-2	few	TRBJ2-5	ASSQDRMEETQY
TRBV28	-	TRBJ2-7	ASGLVAYEQY
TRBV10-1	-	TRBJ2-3	ASARDITDTQY
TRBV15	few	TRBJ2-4	AVRGMDKNIQY
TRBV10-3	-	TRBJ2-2	ATQRDRGQNTGELF
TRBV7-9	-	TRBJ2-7	ASSLPAQGGEQY
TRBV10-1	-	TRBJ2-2	ASNASRRGELF
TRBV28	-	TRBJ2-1	ASTLGQLYNEQF
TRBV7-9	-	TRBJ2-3	ASRPLLAGGTDTQY
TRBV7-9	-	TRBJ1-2	ASSLGETGGYT
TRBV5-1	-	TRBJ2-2	ASSLDGGTGELF
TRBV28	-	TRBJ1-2	ARPGQYGYT
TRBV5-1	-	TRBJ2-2	ASSLRDPNTGELF
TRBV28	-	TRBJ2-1	ASSMGGTGEQF
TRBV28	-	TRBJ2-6	ASSLDGARPGANVLT
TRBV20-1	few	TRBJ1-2	SAKKSVGYT
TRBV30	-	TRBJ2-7	AWSPSGLEQY
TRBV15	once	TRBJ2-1	ATSRGTRAYNEQF
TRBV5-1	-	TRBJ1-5	ASSTGSDQPQH
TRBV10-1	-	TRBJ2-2	ASSDTGTVNTGELF
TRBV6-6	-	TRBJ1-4	ASSSRQKNEKLF
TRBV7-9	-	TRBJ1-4	ASSWGGGNAEKLF
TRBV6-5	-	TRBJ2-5	ASSPPTGPPQY